This TCR beta chain was sequenced during a study of brain T cells in children with intractable seizures. The CDR3 contains 14 residues. Per the germline V gene, CDR1 is MNHNS and CDR2 is SASEGT. The V end was cut by 1 base, the J end by 3 bases, with 10 bases between. Described time point: blood from clinic visit 5 months post-surgery; TSC patient then seizure free. Only cases whose brain tissue showed the highest T cell transcript signatures were sequenced. Pre-surgery treatment included at least one anti-epileptic drug. TCRdb keeps only in-frame clones here, not all; method: immunoSEQ multiplex PCR. The sample lists 300,000 to 400,000 clones; over 90% were seen once.

This material consisted of peripheral blood, taken around 5 months after surgery. This receptor was obtained from a boy under three years old with tuberous sclerosis and intractable seizures. The gene calls are TRBV6-1 and TRBJ2-7, with D maybe TRBD1 (5 bases). The CDR3 protein is CASSEVGQGYEQYF. The CDR3, as DNA: TGTGCCAGCAGTGAAGTAGGCCAGGGCTACGAGCAGTACTTC.